This T cell receptor (beta chain) was observed in a study of blood T cell repertoires in COVID-19. The wider study: Some COVID-19 samples were acute and others convalescent; all came from the United States, Italy and Spain. PBMCs, B-cell-depleted T cells, or T cells provided the cDNA or gDNA that made up the material.

Measured with immunoSEQ multiplex PCR; TCRdb has only the in-frame clones, and not every one. Among 250,000 to 350,000 clones listed, roughly 80% were seen once. CDR1 is SGHRS and CDR2 is YFSETQ in the germline V gene. Trimming shortened V by 0 bases and J by 2 bases, and 8 bases separated the two germline ends. The CDR3 has 14 residues. Patients of the Seattle cohort, enrolled during active infection, were followed longitudinally. This receptor was taken from a human donor with COVID-19, enrolled during active disease. The donor label of this sample is uncertain. The specimen sequenced was peripheral blood. The chain uses TRBV5-1 and TRBJ1-2; D remains unclear. The CDR3 here is CASSLEPPNYGYTF. Written as DNA, the CDR3 is TGCGCCAGCAGCTTGGAGCCACCCAACTATGGCTACACCTTC.